These 31 T cell receptor beta chains share one sample of origin, sequenced in a study of low-dose radiotherapy and immunotherapy resistance in tumors. TRAV- and TRBV-specific primers, spanning alpha and beta chains, primed first-strand cDNA. A constant-region primer paired with the V-primer adapter amplified TCRs over approximately 19 PCR cycles. TCRdb reprocessed the reads with MiXCR, giving one entry per CDR3 protein. The table shows some 100,000 distinct CDR3 sequences, with less than 25% occurring only once. The time point: after trial treatment. As for treatment: LDRT plus nivolumab, ipilimumab, low-dose cyclophosphamide and aspirin (RACIN trial). The material sequenced was PBMCs, taken after low-dose radiotherapy plus immunotherapy. The receptors derive from a male donor with prostate cancer.

This clonotype showed up many times. The chain links TRBV6-2 or TRBV6-3 to TRBJ2-1; D not resolved. The V end was cut by 4 bases, the J end by 6 bases, with 13 bases between. Germline V gene data show CDR1 as MNHEY and CDR2 as SVGEGT. The CDR3 is 14 amino acids. CDR3 residues: CASSSQRTFNEQFF. The CDR3 DNA is TGTGCCAGCAGTTCACAACGGACGTTCAATGAGCAGTTCTTC.

Ten or more counts support this clonotype. The limits of the CDR3 on the DNA are not certain, so only TCRdb's listed CDR3 is given. CDR3 loop: CASSSSKTAYEQYF. This chain links TRBV12-3 or TRBV12-4 with TRBJ2-7. The CDR3 is 14 amino acids in total, end residues counted.

This clonotype was seen ten or more times. This rearrangement joins TRBV5-1 to TRBJ1-1; 10 nucleotides match TRBD1. Germline V gene lookup returns CDR1 SGHRS and CDR2 YFSETQ. V lost 7 bases, J lost 0 bases, and 9 bases stayed unmatched. The CDR3 runs 16 residues. CDR3 sequence reads: CASVPGQGMLNTEAFF. DNA of the CDR3: TGCGCCAGCGTCCCGGGACAGGGGATGTTGAACACTGAAGCTTTCTTT.

This clonotype was recorded many times. The V and J genes are TRBV5-1 and TRBJ2-7; TRBD1 might be the D (5 bases). Trimming took 0 bases from V and 2 from J, leaving 9 bases between them. The germline V gene has CDR1 SGHRS and CDR2 YFSETQ. The CDR3 runs 14 residues. CDR3 in amino acids: CASSLDPGPYEQYF. Here the CDR3 DNA reads TGCGCCAGCAGCTTGGATCCAGGGCCCTACGAGCAGTACTTC. Full variable domain (outside the CDR3, taken from reference TRBV5-1 and TRBJ2-7): KAGVTQTPRYLIKTRGQQVTLSCSPISGHRSVSWYQQTPGQGLQFLFEYFSETQRNKGNFPGRFSGRQFSNSRSEMNVSTLELGDSALYLCASSLDPGPYEQYFGPGTRLTVT.

This clonotype occurred many times. V is TRBV25-1 and J is TRBJ1-3; TRBD1 aligns across 10 bases. This CDR3 region has 15 residues. Germline-derived CDR1 and CDR2 are MGHDK and SYGVNS. J lost 3 bases, V lost 8 bases, and 7 bases had no gene match. Here the CDR3 reads CASSGTGDNGNTIYF. CDR3 DNA sequence: TGTGCCAGCTCTGGGACAGGGGACAATGGAAACACCATATATTTT.

The table lists this clonotype with many counts. The V call is TRBV10-1, the J call TRBJ2-2; TRBD2 agrees at 10 bases. CDR3 length: 14 amino acids. Germline trimming cut 6 bases from V and 3 bases from J; bases unmatched to any gene: 1. Germline V gene lookup returns CDR1 WNHNN and CDR2 SYGVQD (reference sequence). The CDR3 nucleotides are TGCGCCAGCAGCCTAGCGGGGGACACCGGGGAGCTGTTTTTT. This gives the protein CASSLAGDTGELFF.

This clonotype was observed many times. This chain connects TRBV25-1 to TRBJ2-5; TRBD2 might be the D (6 bases). CDR3 length: 15 residues. Germline V CDR1 and CDR2: MGHDK, SYGVNS. Trimming shortened V by 2 bases and J by 3 bases, and 13 bases separated the two germline ends. This chain's CDR3 is CASSEALGLEETQYF. The CDR3 DNA reads as TGTGCCAGCAGTGAAGCCTTGGGACTTGAAGAGACCCAGTACTTC. Using reference TRBV25-1 and TRBJ2-5 for the parts outside the CDR3, the full variable domain is EADIYQTPRYLVIGTGKKITLECSQTMGHDKMYWYQQDPGMELHLIHYSYGVNSTEKGDLSSESTVSRIRTEHFPLTLESARPSHTSQYLCASSEALGLEETQYFGPGTRLLVL.

In regard to this clonotype: A junction boundary mismatches the germline segment, possibly from a read error. This sequence joins TRBV18 and TRBJ2-3; TRBD2 is a possible D gene (6 bases). The CDR3 contains 14 residues. Germline assignment: CDR1 KGHSH and CDR2 LQKENI. In DNA, the CDR3 is TGTGCCAGGTCACCACCGGGGGAGAGAGATACGCAGTATTTT. Protein sequence: CARSPPGERDTQYF.

This clonotype was recorded at least ten times. The V and J genes are TRBV6-6 and TRBJ2-4; either TRBD1 or TRBD2 may fit D (6 bases each). Trimming stripped 6 bases from V and 9 bases from J, with 18 bases between. Germline CDR1 and CDR2: MNHNY and SVGAGI (reference sequence). The CDR3 contains 14 residues. The CDR3 loop is CASRRGRQEGIQYF. For the CDR3, the DNA is TGTGCCAGCAGGAGGGGCCGACAGGAGGGCATTCAGTACTTC.

This clonotype showed up many times. The chain joins TRBV12-3 or TRBV12-4 to TRBJ2-2, with D maybe TRBD2 (5 bases). CDR3 length equals 15 residues. V lost 1 base to trimming and J lost 4 bases, with 10 bases between them. CDR3 nucleotide sequence: TGTGCCAGCAGTTTAGTAGAGGGTCCCACCGGGGAGCTGTTTTTT. This encodes CASSLVEGPTGELFF.

The rearrangement links TRBV5-4 to TRBJ2-1; D perhaps matches TRBD1 (5 bases). Germline loops: CDR1 SGHNT, CDR2 YYREEE (reference sequence). The V and J ends lost 3 bases and 10 bases respectively, with 11 bases between them. CDR3 size: 12 residues. The CDR3 spells CASSYKGREQFF. Here the CDR3 DNA reads TGTGCCAGCAGCTATAAGGGGCGGGAGCAGTTCTTC.

This clonotype was seen at least ten times. The chain employs TRBV21-1 and TRBJ2-7. TRBV21-1 has pseudogene status. The CDR3 has 14 amino acids. In nucleotides, the CDR3 is TGTGCCAGCAGCAAAGGGTGTGGAACCGACGAGCAGTACTTC. It codes for CASSKGCGTDEQYF.

The chain links TRBV5-1 to TRBJ1-3; possible D gene TRBD1, 5 bases. This CDR3 spans 15 amino acids. CDR1 is SGHRS, CDR2 YFSETQ, per germline. Deletions cut 0 bases from V and 1 base from J, with 8 bases between. The CDR3 sequence is CASSLGGQSGNTIYF. The DNA for the CDR3 is TGCGCCAGCAGCTTGGGAGGACAATCTGGAAACACCATATATTTT.

This clonotype was detected only a few times. This chain connects TRBV9 to TRBJ2-1; 10 bases are shared with TRBD2. Germline V lookup: CDR1 SGDLS, CDR2 YYNGEE. Trimming took 3 bases from V and 7 from J; bases not matched to a gene: 10. The CDR3 extends over 16 amino acids. This CDR3 reads CASSAGVAGGLNEQFF. CDR3 DNA: TGTGCCAGCAGCGCCGGTGTAGCGGGGGGCCTAAATGAGCAGTTCTTC.

In this sample, this clonotype turned up many times. V and J are TRBV12-5 and TRBJ1-2, with 7 bases fitting TRBD1. This CDR3 is 14 amino acids long. V was pared by 6 bases and J by 4 bases, with 8 bases of the junction left unmatched. Germline values: CDR1 LGHNT, CDR2 FRNRAP. CDR3: CASGPTGEGYGYTF. The CDR3, as DNA: TGTGCTAGTGGCCCCACAGGGGAAGGCTATGGCTACACCTTC.

The genes are TRBV6-1 and TRBJ1-2, with D unclear. Germline assignment: CDR1 MNHNS and CDR2 SASEGT. Trimming pared 8 bases from V and 0 bases from J, leaving 10 bases between. The CDR3 extends over 13 amino acids. The CDR3 DNA is TGTGCCAGCGGCGTCAGACCTAACTATGGCTACACCTTC. Encoded protein: CASGVRPNYGYTF.

This clonotype was picked up many times. This chain uses TRBV20-1 with TRBJ2-1; 12 bases line up with TRBD2. Germline V gene lookup returns CDR1 DFQATT and CDR2 SNEGSKA (reference sequence). This CDR3 spans 16 amino acids. V trimming: 5 bases; J trimming: 9 bases; junction bases outside the gene matches: 14. The CDR3: CSAYSRLAGAYGEQFF. The DNA of the CDR3 is TGCAGTGCTTACAGTAGACTAGCGGGGGCCTACGGTGAGCAGTTCTTC.

Ten or more counts support this clonotype. This chain links TRBV11-2 with TRBJ1-6; D may be TRBD1 (6 bases). The CDR3 runs 14 residues. Germline V gene sequence: CDR1 SGHAT, CDR2 FQNNGV. V lost 5 bases and J lost 10, with 15 bases in between. CDR3 in DNA: TGTGCCAGCAGCACCACAGGGTTCGGCTCACCCCTCCACTTT. This encodes CASSTTGFGSPLHF.

On this clonotype itself: This sequence is one base from a far larger clone and is likely a read error. This chain uses TRBV12-3 or TRBV12-4 with TRBJ2-7; possibly TRBD1 or TRBD2 for D (5 bases each). Trimming shortened V by 1 base and J by 7 bases, and 11 bases separated the two germline ends. The CDR3 loop spans 13 amino acids. In DNA form, the CDR3 reads TGTGCCAGCAGTTTAGGGGGGATTGGTGAGCAGTACTTC. Translating it yields CASSLGGIGEQYF.

This clonotype appeared many times. V gene TRBV7-9 combines with J gene TRBJ2-1; D gene unclear. Per germline, CDR1 SEHNR and CDR2 FQNEAQ (reference sequence). This CDR3 region has 18 residues. Trimming took 5 bases from V and 1 from J, leaving 21 bases between them. CDR3 amino acids: CASSRTPPDVISYNEQFF. CDR3 nucleotides: TGTGCCAGCAGCCGTACCCCTCCGGACGTAATTTCCTACAATGAGCAGTTCTTC.

Ten or more counts support this clonotype. The chain recombines TRBV7-2 with TRBJ2-3; D not certain. The germline V gene has CDR1 SGHTA and CDR2 FQGNSA. The CDR3 has 13 residues. The V gene lost 3 bases and the J gene lost 2 bases, with 6 bases spanning the gap. The CDR3 spells CASSFAPTDTQYF. CDR3 sequence (DNA): TGTGCCAGCAGCTTCGCCCCCACAGATACGCAGTATTTT.

Many counts were recorded for this clonotype. For the CDR3, the DNA is TGTGCCAGTACCGTCGGCAATCAGCCCCAGCATTTT. This codes for CASTVGNQPQHF. The gene calls are TRBV19 and TRBJ1-5; D uncertain. Germline CDR1 and CDR2: LNHDA and SQIVND (reference sequence). Between the trimmed V and J ends, which lost 7 bases and 2 bases, there was a span of 6 bases. CDR3 length: 12 amino acids.

This clonotype showed up just a few times. The chain is built from TRBV26 and TRBJ1-4. TRBV26 is described as a pseudogene. CDR3 length: 15 residues. This CDR3 reads CASSSRREAGEKLFF. The CDR3 DNA reads TGTGCCAGCAGTTCGAGAAGGGAAGCGGGTGAAAAACTGTTTTTT.

This clonotype occurred many times. This chain connects TRBV12-3 or TRBV12-4 to TRBJ2-1; 7 positions match TRBD1. The CDR3 extends over 20 amino acids. Trimming removed 5 bases from V and 4 bases from J; junction bases left unmatched: 23. The CDR3 reads CASSTPVLTGKRSRYNEQFF. The CDR3 DNA reads as TGTGCCAGCAGTACACCCGTCCTGACAGGGAAGCGTTCCCGTTACAATGAGCAGTTCTTC.

Concerning this clonotype itself: This is likely an artifact of a read error, given a far larger clone one base away. This chain uses TRBV5-8 with TRBJ1-1, with D perhaps TRBD1 (6 bases). The CDR3 extends over 15 amino acids. Between the trimmed V and J ends, which lost 5 bases and 7 bases, there was a span of 21 bases. Germline V CDR1 and CDR2: SGHTS, YDEGEE. CDR3 protein: CASRPSQGSFVEAFF. The DNA for the CDR3 is TGTGCCAGCAGACCGTCACAGGGTTCTTTTGTTGAAGCTTTCTTT.

The chain uses TRBV3-1 and TRBJ1-6, with D uncertain. The CDR3 extends over 14 amino acids. Germline CDR1 and CDR2: LGHDT and YNNKEL (reference sequence). Deletions cut 4 bases from V and 8 bases from J, with 12 bases between. The CDR3 bases are TGTGCCAGCAGCCGGGAGAGCAATGATTCACCCCTCCACTTT. As protein: CASSRESNDSPLHF.

V is TRBV13 and J is TRBJ2-3; 9 nucleotides agree with TRBD2. The germline V gene has CDR1 PRHDT and CDR2 FYEKMQ (reference sequence). The CDR3 length is 15 residues. The J segment lost 8 bases and the V segment lost 7 bases, leaving 13 bases of the junction unmatched. CDR3 sequence reads: CASTQPGLAVPTQYF. The CDR3, as DNA: TGTGCCAGCACCCAGCCGGGACTAGCAGTTCCTACGCAGTATTTT.

Remarks on this clonotype: This is likely an artifact of a read error, given a far larger clone one base away. The CDR3 sequence: CASSFGNSPLHF. In DNA, the CDR3 is TGTGCCAGCAGTTTCGGAAATTCACCCCTCCACTTT. The chain uses TRBV12-3 or TRBV12-4 and TRBJ1-6, with unresolved D. The CDR3 extends over 12 amino acids. Trimming removed 3 bases at V and 7 bases at J, with 4 bases between.

The gene calls are TRBV5-1 and TRBJ2-3, with 9 bases identical to TRBD2. V gave up 4 bases and J gave up 5 bases; unmatched junction bases: 11. The CDR3 length is 16 residues. Germline assignment: CDR1 SGHRS and CDR2 YFSETQ. This CDR3 reads CASSQMAGGQGDTQYF. The CDR3 DNA follows: TGCGCCAGCAGCCAAATGGCGGGGGGGCAAGGAGATACGCAGTATTTT.

Many counts were recorded for this clonotype. The chain is built from TRBV19 and TRBJ1-1; D possibly corresponds to TRBD1 (6 bases). Per the germline V gene, CDR1 is LNHDA and CDR2 is SQIVND (reference sequence). This CDR3 contains 14 residues. Trimming removed 5 bases from V and 6 bases from J, with 16 bases in between. The CDR3 region is CASSPEGDFSEAFF. The CDR3 nucleotides read TGTGCCAGTAGTCCCGAGGGGGACTTTTCTGAAGCTTTCTTT.

This clonotype has at least ten counts. The rearrangement joins TRBV5-1 to TRBJ2-5, with D unclear. The germline V gene has CDR1 SGHRS and CDR2 YFSETQ. V dropped 0 bases and J dropped 1 base, with 10 bases sitting between them. The CDR3 spans 15 residues. CDR3 sequence (DNA): TGCGCCAGCAGCTTGGCCTTTGGCGTCCAAGAGACCCAGTACTTC. It translates to CASSLAFGVQETQYF.